This is a list of T cell receptor beta chains from one sample in a study of T-cell reconstitution after alpha-beta-depleted transplantation in children. TCRdb independently ran MiXCR on the PCR reads; one entry per CDR3 protein. In the table there are about 260,000 distinct CDR3 sequences, 6.5% to 9% of which are singletons. The sample here was PBMCs, mostly from graft donor cells, taken 180 days after TCRalphabeta/CD19-depleted stem cell transplant. These TCRs come from a male patient younger than 18 who had a stem cell transplant for acute lymphoblastic leukemia, so the T cells may come from the graft donor. The CDR3 runs from the conserved cysteine through the conserved F or W. A D gene is named only where the DNA matches it firmly. The size entry is marked missing in some rows and otherwise reads once, few, many or a size class.

J gene: TRBJ2-1; clone size: few; V gene: TRBV4-2; D gene: -; CDR3 DNA: TGTGCCAGCAGCCCCAGGGTGTTAAGCTCCTACAATGAGCAGTTCTTC; CDR3 protein: CASSPRVLSSYNEQFF
J gene: TRBJ2-7; clone size: many; V gene: TRBV29-1; D gene: TRBD2; CDR3 DNA: TGCAGCGTTAGGAACCGGGAGGCCTCCTACGAGCAGTACTTC; CDR3 protein: CSVRNREASYEQYF
J gene: TRBJ2-5; clone size: many; V gene: TRBV5-1; D gene: -; CDR3 DNA: TGCGCCAGCAGGTACAACCAAGAGACCCAGTACTTC; CDR3 protein: CASRYNQETQYF
J gene: TRBJ1-4; clone size: -; V gene: TRBV18; D gene: TRBD1; CDR3 DNA: TGTGCCAGCTCACCAACCGGGACAGGGGGCCTAAATGAAAAACTGTTTTTT; CDR3 protein: CASSPTGTGGLNEKLFF
J gene: TRBJ1-2; clone size: many; V gene: TRBV4-2; D gene: -; CDR3 DNA: TGTGCCAGCAGCCACGGGGATAGCAATGGCTACACCTTC; CDR3 protein: CASSHGDSNGYTF
J gene: TRBJ1-1; clone size: many; V gene: TRBV28; D gene: -; CDR3 DNA: TGTGCCAGCAGTTCTCCCGGACTGCACACTGAAGCTTTCTTT; CDR3 protein: CASSSPGLHTEAFF
J gene: TRBJ1-1; clone size: many; V gene: TRBV9; D gene: TRBD1; CDR3 DNA: TGTGCCAGCAGCAGAACAGACAGGGGAGGAGGCGCTGAAGCTTTCTTT; CDR3 protein: CASSRTDRGGGAEAFF
J gene: TRBJ1-2; clone size: few; V gene: TRBV18; D gene: TRBD1; CDR3 DNA: TGTGCCAGCTCACCACTGGGACAGAGATCTAACTATGGCTACACCTTC; CDR3 protein: CASSPLGQRSNYGYTF
J gene: TRBJ2-1; clone size: many; V gene: TRBV10-3; D gene: TRBD2; CDR3 DNA: TGTGCCATCAGTGAGGTTGCGGGGGGACCTTACAATGAGCAGTTCTTC; CDR3 protein: CAISEVAGGPYNEQFF
J gene: TRBJ2-1; clone size: few; V gene: TRBV12-5; D gene: -; CDR3 DNA: TGTGCTAGTGGTTTGACATCGTATGAGCAGTTCTTC; CDR3 protein: CASGLTSYEQFF
J gene: TRBJ2-3; clone size: many; V gene: TRBV28; D gene: -; CDR3 DNA: TGTGCCAGCAGTTTATTAGCGGTAATCACAGATACGCAGTATTTT; CDR3 protein: CASSLLAVITDTQYF
J gene: TRBJ2-6; clone size: many; V gene: TRBV15; D gene: -; CDR3 DNA: TGTGCCACCAGCTGGTCGGTCCCTGGGGCCAACGTCCTGACTTTC; CDR3 protein: CATSWSVPGANVLTF
J gene: TRBJ2-7; clone size: many; V gene: TRBV20-1; D gene: -; CDR3 DNA: TGCAGCCTGAAGGGTCGGGAGCAGTACTTC; CDR3 protein: CSLKGREQYF
J gene: TRBJ2-7; clone size: many; V gene: TRBV12-3/TRBV12-4; D gene: -; CDR3 DNA: TGTGCCAGCAACCTTCTTGGCGACCATTCCTACGAGCAGTACTTC; CDR3 protein: CASNLLGDHSYEQYF
J gene: TRBJ1-6; clone size: many; V gene: TRBV9; D gene: -; CDR3 DNA: TGTGCCAGCAGCGTTAGGGGGTATAATTCACCCCTCCACTTT; CDR3 protein: CASSVRGYNSPLHF
J gene: TRBJ2-7; clone size: many; V gene: TRBV28; D gene: TRBD2; CDR3 DNA: TGTGCCAGCAGTTCGGGGGGGTCCTACGAGCAGTACTTC; CDR3 protein: CASSSGGSYEQYF
J gene: TRBJ1-4; clone size: many; V gene: TRBV12-3/TRBV12-4; D gene: -; CDR3 DNA: TGTGCCAGCAGTACAATTGACAGCCATAATGAAAAACTGTTTTTT; CDR3 protein: CASSTIDSHNEKLFF
J gene: TRBJ1-4; clone size: many; V gene: TRBV27; D gene: TRBD1; CDR3 DNA: TGTGCCAGCAGTTCAGGGGGCGCAGGAGATGAAAAACTGTTTTTT; CDR3 protein: CASSSGGAGDEKLFF
J gene: TRBJ2-3; clone size: many; V gene: TRBV12-3/TRBV12-4; D gene: -; CDR3 DNA: TGTGCCAGCAGTTTTGGGGGACCTAGCACAGATACGCAGTATTTT; CDR3 protein: CASSFGGPSTDTQYF
J gene: TRBJ2-7; clone size: many; V gene: TRBV5-1; D gene: -; CDR3 DNA: TGCGCCAGCAGCTTGGGAGGACAGATAACCTACGAGCAGTACTTC; CDR3 protein: CASSLGGQITYEQYF
J gene: TRBJ2-7; clone size: many; V gene: TRBV18; D gene: TRBD2; CDR3 DNA: TGTGCCAGCTCCCACGATGGGACTAGCACCTACGAGCAGTACTTC; CDR3 protein: CASSHDGTSTYEQYF
J gene: TRBJ2-7; clone size: many; V gene: TRBV6-5; D gene: -; CDR3 DNA: TGTGCCAGCAGTTACGGGCCACAGGCCGAGCAGTACTTC; CDR3 protein: CASSYGPQAEQYF